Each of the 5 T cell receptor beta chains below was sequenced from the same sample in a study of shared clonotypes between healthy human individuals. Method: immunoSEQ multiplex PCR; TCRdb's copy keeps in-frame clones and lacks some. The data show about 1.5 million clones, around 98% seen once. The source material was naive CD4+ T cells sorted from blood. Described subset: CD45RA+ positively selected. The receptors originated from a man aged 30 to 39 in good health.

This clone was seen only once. CDR3 amino acids: CASGQTGGASYTF. The CDR3 DNA sequence: TGTGCCAGCGGACAGACAGGGGGCGCGAGCTACACCTTC. The V gene is TRBV27, the J gene TRBJ1-2, with 10 nucleotides matching TRBD1. Germline CDR1 MNHEY, CDR2 SMNVEV (reference sequence). The CDR3 consists of 13 residues. With 8 bases clipped from V and 9 bases from J, the junction kept 9 bases outside the gene matches.

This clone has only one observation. This chain's CDR3 is CARGGAYGNQPQHF. The CDR3 bases are TGTGCCAGAGGGGGGGCCTATGGCAATCAGCCCCAGCATTTT. The V gene is TRBV27, the J gene TRBJ1-5, with D possibly matching TRBD1 (6 bases). The CDR3 runs to 14 residues. Trimming took off 9 bases at V and 2 bases at J, with 14 bases between the two ends. Germline values: CDR1 MNHEY, CDR2 SMNVEV (reference sequence).

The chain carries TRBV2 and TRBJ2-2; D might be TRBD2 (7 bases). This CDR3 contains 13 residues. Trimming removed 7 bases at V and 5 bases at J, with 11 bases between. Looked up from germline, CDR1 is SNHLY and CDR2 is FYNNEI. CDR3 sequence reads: CASTRGGTGELFF. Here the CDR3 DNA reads TGTGCCAGCACCAGGGGAGGGACCGGGGAGCTGTTTTTT.

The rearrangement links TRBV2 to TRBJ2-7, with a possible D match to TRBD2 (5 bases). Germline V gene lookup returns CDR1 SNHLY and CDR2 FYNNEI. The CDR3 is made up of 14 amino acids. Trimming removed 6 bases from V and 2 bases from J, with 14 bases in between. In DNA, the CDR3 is TGTGCCAGCAGGCCAGCCGGGGTACCCTACGAGCAGTACTTC. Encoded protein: CASRPAGVPYEQYF. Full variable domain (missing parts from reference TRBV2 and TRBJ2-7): EPEVTQTPSHQVTQMGQEVILRCVPISNHLYFYWYRQILGQKVEFLVSFYNNEISEKSEIFDDQFSVERPDGSNFTLKIRSTKLEDSAMYFCASRPAGVPYEQYFGPGTRLTVT.

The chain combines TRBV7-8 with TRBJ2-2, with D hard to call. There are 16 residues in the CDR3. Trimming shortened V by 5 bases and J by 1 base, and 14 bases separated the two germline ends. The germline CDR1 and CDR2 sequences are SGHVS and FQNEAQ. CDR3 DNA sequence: TGTGCCAGCAGCCCAGCTCGGACGGGGAACACCGGGGAGCTGTTTTTT. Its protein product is CASSPARTGNTGELFF.